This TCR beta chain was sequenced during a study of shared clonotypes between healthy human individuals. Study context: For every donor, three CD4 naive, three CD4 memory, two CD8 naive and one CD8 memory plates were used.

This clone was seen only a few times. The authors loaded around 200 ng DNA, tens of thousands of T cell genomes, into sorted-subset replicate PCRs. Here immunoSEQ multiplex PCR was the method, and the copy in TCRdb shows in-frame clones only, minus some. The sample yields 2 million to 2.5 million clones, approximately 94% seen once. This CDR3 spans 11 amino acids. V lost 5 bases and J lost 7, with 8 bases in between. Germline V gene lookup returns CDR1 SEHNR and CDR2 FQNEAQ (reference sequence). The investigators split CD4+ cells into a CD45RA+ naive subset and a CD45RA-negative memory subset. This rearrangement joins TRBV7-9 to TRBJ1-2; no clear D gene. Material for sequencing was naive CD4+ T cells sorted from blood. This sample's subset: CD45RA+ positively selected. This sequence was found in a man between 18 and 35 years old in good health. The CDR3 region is CASSALVGYTF. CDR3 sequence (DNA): TGTGCCAGCAGCGCGTTGGTTGGCTACACCTTC.